The 4 T cell receptor beta chains reported below all come from one sample, sequenced in a study of blood T cells in healthy people across ages. A sample-barcoded 5' primer and a J-beta primer mix were used in a second PCR of roughly 6 to 11 cycles. TCRdb recomputed calls from the 5' RACE reads with MiXCR, one row per CDR3 protein. The repertoire includes approximately 1.5 million distinct CDR3 sequences, roughly 30% of them detected once, and roughly 10% sits in the top ten. Sequences were obtained from blood. These receptors all come from a woman aged 30 to 39 in good health.

The chain uses TRBV11-2 and TRBJ2-3; the D is unclear. V lost 2 bases to trimming and J lost 1 base, with 13 bases between them. Looked up from germline, CDR1 is SGHAT and CDR2 is FQNNGV. The CDR3 extends over 16 amino acids. The DNA for the CDR3 is TGTGCCAGCAGCTTATTCGATCGCCCAGGCACAGATACGCAGTATTTT. This codes for CASSLFDRPGTDTQYF.

The table lists this clonotype with a few counts. The chain couples TRBV24-1 to TRBJ2-2, with D possibly matching TRBD1 (6 bases). Germline assignment: CDR1 KGHDR and CDR2 SFDVKD. Deletions cut 1 base from V and 2 bases from J, with 13 bases between. This CDR3 is 17 amino acids long. CDR3 bases: TGTGCCACCAGTGATTTAGGGTCAGGGGTAAACACCGGGGAGCTGTTTTTT. This codes for CATSDLGSGVNTGELFF.

V usage is TRBV6-1 and J usage is TRBJ1-1, with a weak D call TRBD1 (5 bases). This CDR3 has 16 amino acids. V was trimmed by 4 bases and J by 1 base, leaving 16 bases between them. Germline CDR1 MNHNS, CDR2 SASEGT. The CDR3 DNA sequence: TGTGCCAGCAGTGTCGGGACGGTGGAGGGGAACACTGAAGCTTTCTTT. Translated: CASSVGTVEGNTEAFF.

The chain employs TRBV14 and TRBJ1-1, with TRBD1 identical over 7 bases. With 4 bases clipped from V and 4 bases from J, the junction kept 6 bases outside the gene matches. Germline V gene lookup returns CDR1 SGHDN and CDR2 FVKESK. The length of the CDR3 is 14 residues. CDR3 DNA sequence: TGTGCCAGCAGCCCCCAGACAGGGATCACTGAAGCTTTCTTT. Translation: CASSPQTGITEAFF.